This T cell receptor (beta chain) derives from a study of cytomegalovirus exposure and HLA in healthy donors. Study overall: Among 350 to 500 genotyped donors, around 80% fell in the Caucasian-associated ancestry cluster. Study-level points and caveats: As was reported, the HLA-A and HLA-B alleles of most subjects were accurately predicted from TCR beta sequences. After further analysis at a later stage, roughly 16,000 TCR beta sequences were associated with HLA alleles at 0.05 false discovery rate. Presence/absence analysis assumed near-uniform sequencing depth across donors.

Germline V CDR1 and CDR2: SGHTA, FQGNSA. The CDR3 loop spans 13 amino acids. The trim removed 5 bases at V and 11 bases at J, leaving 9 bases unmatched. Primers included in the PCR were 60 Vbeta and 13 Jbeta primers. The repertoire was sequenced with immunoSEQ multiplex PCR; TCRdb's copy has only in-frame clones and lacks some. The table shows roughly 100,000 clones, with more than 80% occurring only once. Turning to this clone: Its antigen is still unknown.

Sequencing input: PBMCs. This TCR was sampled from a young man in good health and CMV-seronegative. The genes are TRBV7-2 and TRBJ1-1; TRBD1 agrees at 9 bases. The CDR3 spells CASSLNRGQGAFF. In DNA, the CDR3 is TGTGCCAGCAGCCTCAACAGGGGGCAGGGGGCTTTCTTT.